This TCR beta chain is from a study of CD8+ T cells in alopecia areata. Germline CDR1 MGHRA, CDR2 YSYEKL. The V and J ends lost 4 bases and 1 base, in that order; junction bases with no gene match: 6. This CDR3 region has 16 residues. Following RNA extraction, reverse transcription yielded cDNA that acted as the sequencing template. The method was immunoSEQ multiplex PCR; TCRdb's version includes in-frame clones alone and lacks a portion of them. The table lists about 110,000 clones, 55% to 60% of them singletons. Peripheral blood and lesional scalp punch biopsies came from alopecia areata patients. Study-wide results and caveats: Lesional scalp exceeded normal scalp in clonality, especially in alopecia totalis/universalis. Possibly as an HLA-related effect, TCR sharing across patients appeared less clear than in mice.

This clone came up a few times. Its specificity is not known. The chain uses TRBV4-1 and TRBJ2-1; 8 bases fit TRBD2. The sequence was obtained from a human donor with alopecia areata. Sequencing used NKG2D-low CD8+ T cells sorted from blood. The CDR3 reads CASSLATSVSYNEQFF. The CDR3 DNA reads as TGCGCCAGCAGCCTAGCGACTAGCGTATCCTACAATGAGCAGTTCTTC.